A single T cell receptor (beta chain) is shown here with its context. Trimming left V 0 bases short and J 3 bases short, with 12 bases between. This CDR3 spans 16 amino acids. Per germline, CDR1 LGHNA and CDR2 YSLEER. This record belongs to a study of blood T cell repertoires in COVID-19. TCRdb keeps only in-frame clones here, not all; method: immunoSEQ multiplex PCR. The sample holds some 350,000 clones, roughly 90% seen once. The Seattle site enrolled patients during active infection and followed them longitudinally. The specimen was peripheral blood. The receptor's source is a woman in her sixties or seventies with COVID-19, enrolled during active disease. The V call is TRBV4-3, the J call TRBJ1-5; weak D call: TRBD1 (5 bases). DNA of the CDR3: TGCGCCAGCAGCCAAGATTGGGGGAGGGACAATCAGCCCCAGCATTTT. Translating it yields CASSQDWGRDNQPQHF.